The T cell receptor (beta chain) under discussion was sequenced for a study of OX40 agonist ivuxolimab in advanced cancers. Findings and caveats of the study: There were also nonresponders showing low normalized T-cell clonal expansion. On average, CD8+ T cells had more expanded clones than CD4+.

Autoimmune disease history or systemic immunosuppression meant exclusion. Sampling times: baseline, cycle 4 day 1, cycle 7 day 1. The germline V gene encodes CDR1 SGDLS and CDR2 YYNGEE. CDR3 length: 15 amino acids. The V end lost 0 bases, the J end lost 1 base, and 11 bases lay between the germline ends. TCRdb's copy holds only in-frame clones and misses some; the assay was immunoSEQ multiplex PCR. The profile shows about 97,000 clones, roughly nine tenths of them singletons. This clone has a single count. Its antigen is unknown. The TCR sequence derives from an adult with an advanced solid tumor such as melanoma, head and neck, liver or kidney cancer. The sequences come from CD4+ or CD8+ T cells sorted from blood, collected in a trial of the OX40 agonist ivuxolimab. This chain joins TRBV9 and TRBJ2-7; D is unresolved. Written as DNA, the CDR3 is TGTGCCAGCAGCGTAGACGTCAGTACGTCCTACGAGCAGTACTTC. The encoded protein is CASSVDVSTSYEQYF.